This passage covers 8 T cell receptor beta chains from one sample sequenced in a study of post-analysis software for immune sequencing data. Findings and caveats of the study: Roughly five TRBV segments appeared more often in patients than in controls, and TRBV5-6, TRBV5-1 and TRBV20-1 were among these.

No cognate antigen is known for these TCRs. The TCR beta cDNA libraries contained unique molecular identifiers. From the PCR reads, TCRdb called clonotypes with MiXCR, one entry per CDR3 protein. The repertoire has roughly 410,000 distinct CDR3 sequences, about a third of them found once; the top ten carry around 15%. What was sequenced was blood. The receptors originated from a girl aged 5-17 years with multiple sclerosis.

This clonotype has a handful of counts. This sequence joins TRBV7-3 and TRBJ2-5; D is unresolved. Trimming stripped 5 bases from V and 3 bases from J, with 16 bases between. The CDR3 runs to 15 residues. Germline V lookup: CDR1 SGHTA, CDR2 FQGTGA. DNA for the CDR3: TGTGCCAGCAGCGTCTCTGTGGCCAGAGAAGAGACCCAGTACTTC. Translation: CASSVSVAREETQYF.

This chain joins TRBV5-6 and TRBJ2-3; D is perhaps TRBD2 (5 bases). CDR1 is SGHDT and CDR2 is YYEEEE in the germline V gene. The CDR3 spans 16 residues. V was clipped by 1 base and J by 10 bases, with 22 bases between them. The CDR3 bases are TGTGCCAGCAGCTTGTCAGGACTCGGCTTACTAGACCCGCAGTATTTT. Residues: CASSLSGLGLLDPQYF.

The genes are TRBV4-3 and TRBJ2-3, with 12 bases lining up with TRBD2. The CDR3 consists of 17 residues. Per the germline V gene, CDR1 is LGHNA and CDR2 is YSLEER. Trimming at V came to 1 base and at J to 6 bases, leaving 8 bases not matched to a gene. The CDR3 region is CASSQGLAGAYRDTQYF. CDR3 DNA sequence: TGCGCCAGCAGCCAAGGACTAGCGGGGGCTTACCGGGATACGCAGTATTTT.

A few counts support this clonotype. This rearrangement joins TRBV6-1 to TRBJ2-3; 11 positions match TRBD2. Germline V lookup: CDR1 MNHNS, CDR2 SASEGT. CDR3 length equals 18 residues. After removal of 0 bases from V and 3 bases from J, the junction contained 8 bases not matched to a gene. As DNA, the CDR3 is TGTGCCAGCAGTGAAGCCCTGGCGACTAGCGGGGCGACAGATACGCAGTATTTT. Residues: CASSEALATSGATDTQYF.

This sequence joins TRBV2 and TRBJ2-3, with no clear D. The V gene's germline CDR1 is SNHLY and CDR2 FYNNEI. V was pared by 5 bases and J by 5 bases, with 17 bases between. The CDR3 consists of 15 residues. DNA for the CDR3: TGTGCCAGCAGTATTCGCACGGTCGATCTAGATACGCAGTATTTT. Residues: CASSIRTVDLDTQYF.

CDR3 residues: CASRTESYEQYF. Here the CDR3 DNA reads TGCGCCAGCAGGACAGAGAGCTACGAGCAGTACTTC. The V and J genes are TRBV5-1 and TRBJ2-5; D possibly corresponds to TRBD1 (5 bases). TRBJ2-7 explains the end of the DNA better; the J call may be wrong. The CDR3 totals 12 residues. The V gene's germline CDR1 is SGHRS and CDR2 YFSETQ.

This clonotype was detected only once. The chain is built from TRBV27 and TRBJ2-7, with TRBD2 matching 7 bases. The CDR3 length is 16 residues. Germline V gene sequence: CDR1 MNHEY, CDR2 SMNVEV (reference sequence). V lost 2 bases and J lost 2; bases outside the gene matches: 9. The CDR3 spells CASSLLGSSGAYEQYF. DNA for the CDR3: TGTGCCAGCAGTTTACTAGGTTCTAGCGGAGCCTACGAGCAGTACTTC.

In regard to this clonotype: A much larger clone is a single base away; this may be a read error. V usage is TRBV4-1 and J usage is TRBJ2-5; possibly TRBD2 for D (6 bases). Germline CDR1 MGHRA, CDR2 YSYEKL. CDR3 size: 16 residues. V gave up 0 bases and J gave up 1 base, with 12 bases separating them. CDR3 loop: CASSQDLGSGQETQYF. CDR3 in DNA: TGCGCCAGCAGCCAAGATCTGGGTAGCGGCCAAGAGACCCAGTACTTC.